Given below is one T cell receptor beta chain in context. The antigen remains unidentified. Sequence at one end of the junction differs from germline and may be a read error. In each sample, at least 6.5 million PBMCs were isolated. The data belong to a study of blood T cells in healthy people across ages. A sample-barcoded 5' primer and a J-beta primer mix were used in a second PCR of roughly 6 to 11 cycles. A single record per CDR3 protein comes from TCRdb applying MiXCR to the 5' RACE reads. The sample shows some 1.6 million distinct CDR3 sequences, about 35% of them seen only once. Overall study findings and caveats: Roughly linear age-related decline in beta diversity appeared, significant by age about 40.

Sample: blood. The TCR comes from a woman in her twenties or thirties in good health.

As DNA, the CDR3 is TGTGCCAGCAGTTCAGGGCAGCAACGTACAGGTACGCAGTATTTT. Protein: CASSSGQQRTGTQYF. The chain carries TRBV6-6 and TRBJ2-3, with D perhaps matching TRBD1 (5 bases). CDR3 length equals 15 residues. Germline lookup yields CDR1 MNHNY and CDR2 SVGAGI (reference sequence).